Shown below are 28 T cell receptor beta chains from a single sample sequenced in a study of Ad26.COV2.S vaccination and SARS-CoV-2 variants. Documented treatment: about 20 received Ad26.COV2.S at low or high dose, single or two shots; 5 received placebo; per-sample allocation not given. After the first vaccine or placebo injection, samples were drawn on day 63. The repertoire was sequenced with immunoSEQ multiplex PCR; TCRdb's copy has only in-frame clones and lacks some. The table shows roughly 380,000 clones, with roughly 88% occurring only once. The sequencing used peripheral blood, collected in a trial of Ad26.COV2.S vaccine versus placebo. Every receptor here comes from a person aged 18-60 years who received the Ad26.COV2.S COVID-19 vaccine or a placebo.

The chain carries TRBV28 and TRBJ1-1; D perhaps matches TRBD1 (5 bases). Trimming took 2 bases from V and 5 from J, leaving 15 bases between them. Per germline, CDR1 MDHEN and CDR2 SYDVKM. The length of the CDR3 is 15 residues. The CDR3 region has the DNA TGTGCCAGCAGTTTAAGGTCAGGGAGGAATACTGAAGCTTTCTTT. Amino acid sequence: CASSLRSGRNTEAFF.

The genes are TRBV27 and TRBJ2-3; D remains unclear. Germline-derived CDR1 and CDR2 are MNHEY and SMNVEV (reference sequence). The CDR3 is made up of 13 amino acids. The V end was cut by 2 bases, the J end by 1 base, with 4 bases between. CDR3 in DNA: TGTGCCAGCAGTTTAACCCGCACAGATACGCAGTATTTT. Its translation is CASSLTRTDTQYF.

Only one count was recorded for this clone. The chain employs TRBV11-2 and TRBJ2-1; a weak D match, TRBD2 (6 bases). Germline V lookup: CDR1 SGHAT, CDR2 FQNNGV. The V end lost 1 base, the J end lost 12 bases, and 10 bases lay between the germline ends. This CDR3 contains 12 residues. This CDR3 is CASSLVTTRQFF. The CDR3 region has the DNA TGTGCCAGCAGCTTAGTTACGACTAGGCAGTTCTTC.

In its sample, this clone was seen a few times. The V call is TRBV30, the J call TRBJ2-2; weak D call: TRBD2 (6 bases). V was shortened by 8 bases and J by 4 bases, with 17 bases between the two germline ends. Germline V gene sequence: CDR1 GTSNPN, CDR2 SVGIG (reference sequence). The length of the CDR3 is 14 residues. DNA of the CDR3: TGTGCCCGAGAGGGCGGGAATCCCACCGGGGAGCTGTTTTTT. Residues: CAREGGNPTGELFF.

The rearrangement uses TRBV7-6 and TRBJ2-1; 10 positions agree with TRBD2. The germline V gene has CDR1 SGHVS and CDR2 FNYEAQ. V lost 4 bases, J lost 5 bases, and 2 bases stayed unmatched. The CDR3 sequence is 14 residues long. CDR3: CASSWTSGNNEQFF. CDR3 DNA: TGTGCCAGCAGCTGGACTAGCGGAAACAATGAGCAGTTCTTC.

The CDR3 reads CAISESGGLVEKLFF. Here the CDR3 DNA reads TGTGCCATCAGTGAGTCGGGGGGGCTTGTTGAAAAACTGTTTTTT. This chain uses TRBV10-3 with TRBJ1-4; tentative D call: TRBD1 (6 bases). The CDR3 consists of 15 residues. V shed 0 bases and J shed 7 bases, with 12 bases lying between them. In germline, CDR1 is ENHRY, CDR2 SYGVKD.

The chain joins TRBV7-2 to TRBJ1-2; 9 bases fit TRBD1. V was pared by 5 bases and J by 4 bases, with 2 bases of the junction left unmatched. Germline V CDR1 and CDR2: SGHTA, FQGNSA. The CDR3 contains 13 residues. CDR3 sequence: CASSATGGYGYTF. For the CDR3, the DNA is TGTGCCAGCAGCGCGACAGGGGGCTATGGCTACACCTTC.

This clone was counted a single time. J is TRBJ2-3 and V is TRBV19, with 8 bases that match TRBD1. The germline V gene has CDR1 LNHDA and CDR2 SQIVND (reference sequence). The CDR3 totals 16 residues. Unmatched junction bases numbered 5, after V lost 1 base and J lost 2 bases. CDR3 sequence (DNA): TGTGCCAGTAGTATAGGGGGGCAGGGGGCCACAGATACGCAGTATTTT. This gives the protein CASSIGGQGATDTQYF.

The rearrangement uses TRBV20-1 and TRBJ2-1; no reliable D call. V was cut by 1 base and J by 6 bases, with 4 bases left in between. Germline V CDR1 and CDR2: DFQATT, SNEGSKA (reference sequence). CDR3 size: 11 residues. This CDR3 reads CSARGANEQFF. CDR3 in DNA: TGCAGTGCTAGAGGAGCCAATGAGCAGTTCTTC.

This clone was seen more than once but under ten times. The chain uses TRBV28 and TRBJ2-1; 9 nucleotides line up with TRBD1. With V trimmed by 6 bases and J by 6 bases, 9 bases remained unmatched. CDR1 and CDR2 (germline): MDHEN, SYDVKM. The CDR3 length is 15 residues. The CDR3 DNA reads as TGTGCCAGCAGAGACACAGGGGGCGTCACCAATGAGCAGTTCTTC. Its protein product is CASRDTGGVTNEQFF.

This sequence joins TRBV5-1 and TRBJ2-3, with D maybe TRBD1 (6 bases). Germline CDR1 and CDR2: SGHRS and YFSETQ. The length of the CDR3 is 15 residues. The V end was cut by 2 bases, the J end by 2 bases, with 12 bases between. CDR3 protein: CASSLSGQPTDTQYF. In nucleotides, the CDR3 is TGCGCCAGCAGCTTATCGGGACAACCCACAGATACGCAGTATTTT.

The J gene is TRBJ1-2, the V gene TRBV6-5; 12 nucleotides match TRBD1. CDR1 MNHEY and CDR2 SVGAGI come from the germline V gene. There are 16 residues in the CDR3. Trimming cost V 4 bases and J 3 bases; bases outside gene matches: 6. The CDR3 nucleotides read TGTGCCAGCAGTTCTTGGGACAGGGGGCTGGACTATGGCTACACCTTC. Protein: CASSSWDRGLDYGYTF.

The chain has TRBV18 and TRBJ2-1; D unresolved. The germline CDR1 and CDR2 sequences are KGHSH and LQKENI. V was cut by 3 bases and J by 8 bases, with 14 bases left in between. The CDR3 has 14 residues. CDR3 region: CASSPSTARYEQFF. The CDR3, as DNA: TGTGCCAGCTCACCTTCGACCGCGAGGTATGAGCAGTTCTTC.

This clone occurred once. V usage is TRBV11-2 and J usage is TRBJ2-1; TRBD2 agrees at 9 bases. Trimming at V came to 2 bases and at J to 8 bases, leaving 16 bases not matched to a gene. Germline lookup yields CDR1 SGHAT and CDR2 FQNNGV. CDR3 size: 18 residues. The CDR3 loop is CASSLKDSLAGTADEQFF. Here the CDR3 DNA reads TGTGCCAGCAGCTTAAAGGATAGCCTAGCGGGAACCGCCGATGAGCAGTTCTTC.

The chain has TRBV28 and TRBJ2-2; D uncertain. Germline loops: CDR1 MDHEN, CDR2 SYDVKM. This CDR3 has 14 residues. Trimming pared 4 bases from V and 2 bases from J, leaving 8 bases between. The CDR3 DNA reads as TGTGCCAGCAGTTCAACGGGCAACACCGGGGAGCTGTTTTTT. Translation gives CASSSTGNTGELFF.

This clone has only a few counts. The chain joins TRBV19 to TRBJ2-3, with 8 bases lining up with TRBD2. J was trimmed by 6 bases and V by 7 bases; bases with no gene match: 6. Germline CDR1 is LNHDA and CDR2 is SQIVND (reference sequence). The CDR3 has 13 amino acids. The CDR3 loop reads CASTTGTRDTQYF. CDR3 DNA sequence: TGTGCCAGTACCACCGGGACTAGGGATACGCAGTATTTT.

J is TRBJ1-3 and V is TRBV28; 10 nucleotides agree with TRBD1. V lost 6 bases and J lost 1; bases outside the gene matches: 3. CDR1 and CDR2 (germline): MDHEN, SYDVKM. This CDR3 contains 15 residues. Here the CDR3 reads CASRRQGASGNTIYF. In nucleotides, the CDR3 is TGTGCCAGCAGGAGACAGGGGGCTTCTGGAAACACCATATATTTT.

The V and J genes are TRBV28 and TRBJ1-5; D gene unclear. The CDR3 length is 16 residues. V lost 3 bases, J lost 0 bases, and 12 bases lay in between. CDR1 and CDR2 from the germline V gene are MDHEN and SYDVKM. The CDR3 reads CASSLVGVYSNQPQHF. For the CDR3, the DNA is TGTGCCAGCAGTTTGGTCGGGGTTTATAGCAATCAGCCCCAGCATTTT.

V gene TRBV7-3 combines with J gene TRBJ2-1, with TRBD2 matching over 14 bases. The CDR3 is 19 residues long. J gave up 3 bases and V 3 bases, and 10 bases lay outside the gene matches. Germline V lookup: CDR1 SGHTA, CDR2 FQGTGA. CDR3 in amino acids: CASSFPNRTSGGNYNEQFF. DNA for the CDR3: TGTGCCAGCAGCTTCCCCAACCGGACTAGCGGGGGGAACTACAATGAGCAGTTCTTC.

The chain links TRBV6-2 or TRBV6-3 to TRBJ2-3; D call uncertain. Germline V gene sequence: CDR1 MNHEY, CDR2 SVGEGT. The CDR3 is 13 amino acids. Trimming left V 2 bases short and J 2 bases short, with 5 bases between. CDR3 in amino acids: CASSYDTTDTQYF. The CDR3, as DNA: TGTGCCAGCAGTTACGACACCACAGATACGCAGTATTTT.

This chain links TRBV24-1 with TRBJ1-5; the D gene is possibly TRBD1 (5 bases). Germline values: CDR1 KGHDR, CDR2 SFDVKD. The ends were cut back, 3 bases at V and 4 bases at J, with 12 bases in the middle. CDR3 length equals 15 residues. This CDR3 reads CATSDLEQANQPQHF. The DNA of the CDR3 is TGTGCCACCAGTGATCTTGAACAGGCTAATCAGCCCCAGCATTTT.

This chain joins TRBV27 and TRBJ1-5; D not certain. The germline V gene has CDR1 MNHEY and CDR2 SMNVEV (reference sequence). Trimming took 2 bases from V and 9 from J, leaving 11 bases between them. The CDR3 consists of 13 residues. CDR3 DNA sequence: TGTGCCAGCAGTTTAACGGGGAACGGGCCCCAGCATTTT. It is translated as CASSLTGNGPQHF.

For the CDR3, the DNA is TGTGCCAGTAGTATAGCGGACAGGGACCGGCTTTCGGTCTACGAGCAGTACTTC. Protein product: CASSIADRDRLSVYEQYF. The gene calls are TRBV19 and TRBJ2-7; TRBD1 aligns across 8 bases. The CDR3 spans 18 residues. Germline CDR1 reads LNHDA; CDR2 reads SQIVND (reference sequence). The ends lost 1 base at V and 3 bases at J; junction bases unmatched: 14.

This chain uses TRBV28 with TRBJ2-7, with TRBD1 matching 12 bases. With 2 bases clipped from V and 6 bases from J, the junction kept 5 bases outside the gene matches. CDR3 length: 15 amino acids. Germline V gives CDR1 MDHEN, CDR2 SYDVKM. The CDR3 is CASSLGTGGGGEQYF. In nucleotides, the CDR3 is TGTGCCAGCAGTTTAGGGACAGGGGGCGGTGGCGAGCAGTACTTC.

The chain carries TRBV6-2 or TRBV6-3 and TRBJ2-2; TRBD1 agrees at 7 bases. CDR3 length: 14 residues. Germline V gene data show CDR1 as MNHEY and CDR2 as SVGEGT. V gave up 4 bases and J gave up 4 bases; unmatched junction bases: 3. The CDR3: CASSSGQATGELFF. The CDR3 DNA follows: TGTGCCAGCAGTTCCGGACAGGCCACCGGGGAGCTGTTTTTT.

V gene TRBV7-2 combines with J gene TRBJ2-3; D remains unclear. Germline assignment: CDR1 SGHTA and CDR2 FQGNSA. CDR3 length equals 13 residues. The V and J ends lost 5 bases and 1 base respectively, with 7 bases between them. CDR3 sequence reads: CASSVPGTDTQYF. For the CDR3, the DNA is TGTGCCAGCAGCGTTCCCGGCACAGATACGCAGTATTTT.

The rearrangement links TRBV5-3 to TRBJ1-1, with 8 bases matching TRBD1. TRBV5-3 belongs to the ORF category, with a function that is uncertain. This CDR3 comprises 19 residues. V shed 1 base, J shed 3 bases, and the junction held 17 bases outside the gene matches. CDR3 loop: CARSLLLRTGSEEDTEAFF. The CDR3 nucleotides are TGTGCCAGAAGCTTGTTGCTGAGGACAGGGAGTGAGGAGGACACTGAAGCTTTCTTT.

The gene calls are TRBV25-1 and TRBJ2-5; D uncertain. Trimming shortened V by 6 bases and J by 5 bases, and 10 bases separated the two germline ends. The CDR3 covers 12 residues. Germline values: CDR1 MGHDK, CDR2 SYGVNS. Written as DNA, the CDR3 is TGTGCCAGCAGCCTCTTATCCGAGACCCAGTACTTC. Its translation is CASSLLSETQYF.